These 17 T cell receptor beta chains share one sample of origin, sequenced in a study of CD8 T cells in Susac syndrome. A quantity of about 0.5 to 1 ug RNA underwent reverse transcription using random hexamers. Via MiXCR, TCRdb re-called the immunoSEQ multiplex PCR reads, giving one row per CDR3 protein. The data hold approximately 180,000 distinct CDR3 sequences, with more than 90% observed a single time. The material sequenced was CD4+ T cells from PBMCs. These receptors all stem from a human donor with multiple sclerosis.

The CDR3 protein is CASSQDLAGIGAPLHF. The DNA for the CDR3 is TGTGCCAGCAGCCAAGATCTGGCGGGGATCGGGGCGCCCCTCCACTTT. The chain employs TRBV14 and TRBJ1-6; D possibly corresponds to TRBD1 (5 bases). V was shortened by 0 bases and J by 13 bases, with 19 bases between the two germline ends. Germline V CDR1 and CDR2: SGHDN, FVKESK. This CDR3 comprises 16 residues.

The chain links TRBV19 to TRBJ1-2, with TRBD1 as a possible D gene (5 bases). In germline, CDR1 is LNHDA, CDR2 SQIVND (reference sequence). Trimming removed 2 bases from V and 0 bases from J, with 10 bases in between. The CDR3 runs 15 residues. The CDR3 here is CASSILGEANYGYTF. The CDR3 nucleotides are TGTGCCAGTAGTATACTGGGGGAAGCTAACTATGGCTACACCTTC.

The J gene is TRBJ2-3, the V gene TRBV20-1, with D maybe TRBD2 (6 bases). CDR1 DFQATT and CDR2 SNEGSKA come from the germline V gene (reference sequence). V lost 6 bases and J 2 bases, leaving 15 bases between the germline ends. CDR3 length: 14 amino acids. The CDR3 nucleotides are TGCAGTGCCCGGACGTGGCGGGACACAGATACGCAGTATTTT. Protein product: CSARTWRDTDTQYF.

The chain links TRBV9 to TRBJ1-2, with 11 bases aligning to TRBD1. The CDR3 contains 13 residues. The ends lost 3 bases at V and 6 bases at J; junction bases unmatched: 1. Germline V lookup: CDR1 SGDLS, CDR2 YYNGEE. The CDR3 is CASSGGQGDGYTF. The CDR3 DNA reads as TGTGCCAGCAGCGGGGGACAGGGGGATGGCTACACCTTC.

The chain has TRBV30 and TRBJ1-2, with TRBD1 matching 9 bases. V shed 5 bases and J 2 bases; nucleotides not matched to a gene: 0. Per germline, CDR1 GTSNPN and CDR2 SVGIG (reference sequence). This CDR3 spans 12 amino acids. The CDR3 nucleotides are TGTGCCTGGGACAGGGGGAACTATGGCTACACCTTC. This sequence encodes CAWDRGNYGYTF.

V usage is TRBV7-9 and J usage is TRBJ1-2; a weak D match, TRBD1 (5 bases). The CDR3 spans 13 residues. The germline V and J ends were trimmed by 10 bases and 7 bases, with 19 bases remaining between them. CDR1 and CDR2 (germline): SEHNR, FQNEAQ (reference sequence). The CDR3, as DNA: TGTGCCACCTCGACCCCCGGGACGTCTGGCTACACCTTC. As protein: CATSTPGTSGYTF.

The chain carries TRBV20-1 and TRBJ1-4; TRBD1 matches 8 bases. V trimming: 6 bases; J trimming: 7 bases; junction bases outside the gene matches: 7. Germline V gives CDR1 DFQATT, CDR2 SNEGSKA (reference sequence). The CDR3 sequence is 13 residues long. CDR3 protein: CSAWTGLVEKLFF. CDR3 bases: TGCAGTGCGTGGACAGGGTTAGTTGAAAAACTGTTTTTT.

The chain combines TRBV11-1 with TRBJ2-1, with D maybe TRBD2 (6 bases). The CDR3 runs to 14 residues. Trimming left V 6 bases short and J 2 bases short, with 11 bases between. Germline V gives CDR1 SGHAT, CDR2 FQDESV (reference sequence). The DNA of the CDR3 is TGTGCCAGCAGTCAAGGAGGGACCTACAATGAGCAGTTCTTC. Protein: CASSQGGTYNEQFF.

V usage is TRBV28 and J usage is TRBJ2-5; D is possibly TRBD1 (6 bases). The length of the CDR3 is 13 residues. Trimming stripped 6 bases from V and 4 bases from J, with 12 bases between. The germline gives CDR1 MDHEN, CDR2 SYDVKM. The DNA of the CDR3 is TGTGCCAGCAGGGTCCAGGACAGAGAGACCCAGTACTTC. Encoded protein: CASRVQDRETQYF.

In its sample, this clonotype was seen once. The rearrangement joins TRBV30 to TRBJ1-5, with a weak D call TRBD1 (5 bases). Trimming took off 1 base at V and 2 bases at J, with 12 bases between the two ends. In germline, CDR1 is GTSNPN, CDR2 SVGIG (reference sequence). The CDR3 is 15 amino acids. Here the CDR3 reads CAWSGGEGGNQPQHF. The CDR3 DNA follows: TGTGCCTGGAGTGGGGGGGAAGGTGGCAATCAGCCCCAGCATTTT.

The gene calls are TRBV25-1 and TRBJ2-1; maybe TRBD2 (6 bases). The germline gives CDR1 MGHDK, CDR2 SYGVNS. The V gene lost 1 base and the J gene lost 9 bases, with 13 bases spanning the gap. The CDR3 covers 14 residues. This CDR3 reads CASSESGIGGEQFF. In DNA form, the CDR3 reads TGTGCCAGCAGTGAATCTGGGATCGGGGGTGAGCAGTTCTTC.

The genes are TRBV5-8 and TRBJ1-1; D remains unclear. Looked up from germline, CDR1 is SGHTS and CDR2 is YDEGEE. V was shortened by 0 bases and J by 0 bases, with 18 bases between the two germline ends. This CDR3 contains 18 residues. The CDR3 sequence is CASSLAVFIRSMNTEAFF. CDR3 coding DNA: TGTGCCAGCAGCTTGGCAGTCTTCATAAGGAGCATGAACACTGAAGCTTTCTTT.

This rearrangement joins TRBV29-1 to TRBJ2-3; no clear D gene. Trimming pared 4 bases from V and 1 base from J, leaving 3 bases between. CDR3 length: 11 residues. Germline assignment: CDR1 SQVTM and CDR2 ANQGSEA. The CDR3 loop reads CSVGRTDTQYF. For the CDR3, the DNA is TGCAGCGTTGGCCGCACAGATACGCAGTATTTT.

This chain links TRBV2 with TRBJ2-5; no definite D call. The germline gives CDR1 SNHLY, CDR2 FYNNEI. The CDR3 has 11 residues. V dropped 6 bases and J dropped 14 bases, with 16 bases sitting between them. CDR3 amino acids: CASSGSLIDYF. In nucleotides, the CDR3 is TGTGCCAGCAGCGGAAGCCTCATCGACTACTTC.

The CDR3 DNA is TGCAGCGTTTCCGGCCGGGAGATCGTTCGCTACACCTTC. Amino acid sequence: CSVSGREIVRYTF. The rearrangement uses TRBV29-1 and TRBJ1-2; no reliable D call. V lost 5 bases to trimming and J lost 9 bases, with 19 bases between them. The CDR3 length is 13 residues. From germline, CDR1 is SQVTM and CDR2 ANQGSEA.

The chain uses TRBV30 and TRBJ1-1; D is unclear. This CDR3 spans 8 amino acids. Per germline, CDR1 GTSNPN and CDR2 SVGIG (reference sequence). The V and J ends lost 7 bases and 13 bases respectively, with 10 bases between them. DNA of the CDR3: TGTGCCTCCGGACGGGTTTTCTTT. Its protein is CASGRVFF.

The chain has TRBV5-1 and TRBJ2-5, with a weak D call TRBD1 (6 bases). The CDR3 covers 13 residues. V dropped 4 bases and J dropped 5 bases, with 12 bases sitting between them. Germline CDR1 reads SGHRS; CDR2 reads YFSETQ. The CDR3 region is CASSPGVWETQYF. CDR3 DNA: TGCGCCAGCAGCCCAGGGGTCTGGGAGACCCAGTACTTC.